Here is one TCR beta chain with its context. Its antigen remains unknown. This sample was included in a study of shared clonotypes between healthy human individuals. Study-wide points: For naive CD4 cells, roughly 4.6% of clonotypes were shared across a handful of donors.

Once extracted for a subset, genomic DNA was divided evenly among several immunoSEQ plates. Sequencing was performed with immunoSEQ multiplex PCR; in TCRdb, only in-frame clones are kept and a portion is missing. The table records about 580,000 clones, about 98% of them present only once. Cells designated naive CD8 were CD45RO-negative and were positively selected for CCR7, with terminally differentiated effector memory CD45RA+ cells excluded. V was cut by 6 bases and J by 3 bases, with 15 bases left in between. CDR1 is MNHEY, CDR2 SMNVEV, per germline (reference sequence). The length of the CDR3 is 14 residues.

The J gene is TRBJ2-7, the V gene TRBV27, with a possible D match to TRBD1 (5 bases). The sequenced sample consisted of naive CD8+ T cells sorted from blood. The TCR originated in a man aged 30-40 years in good health. CDR3 coding DNA: TGTGCCAGCAGCTTCGCAGGGAAAGGCTACGAGCAGTACTTC. Residues: CASSFAGKGYEQYF.